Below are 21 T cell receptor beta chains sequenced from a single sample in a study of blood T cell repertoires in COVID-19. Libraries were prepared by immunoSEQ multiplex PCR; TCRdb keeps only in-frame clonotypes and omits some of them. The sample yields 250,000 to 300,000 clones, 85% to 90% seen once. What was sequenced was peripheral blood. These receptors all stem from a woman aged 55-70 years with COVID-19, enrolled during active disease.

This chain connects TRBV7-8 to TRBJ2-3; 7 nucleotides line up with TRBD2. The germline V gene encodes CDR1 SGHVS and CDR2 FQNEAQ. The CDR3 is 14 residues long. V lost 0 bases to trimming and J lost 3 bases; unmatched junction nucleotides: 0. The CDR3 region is CASSLASGTDTQYF. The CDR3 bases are TGTGCCAGCAGCTTAGCTAGCGGGACAGATACGCAGTATTTT. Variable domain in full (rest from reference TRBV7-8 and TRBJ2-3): GAGVSQSPRYKVAKRGQDVALRCDPISGHVSLFWYQQALGQGPEFLTYFQNEAQLDKSGLPSDRFFAERPEGSVSTLKIQRTQQEDSAVYLCASSLASGTDTQYFGPGTRLTVL.

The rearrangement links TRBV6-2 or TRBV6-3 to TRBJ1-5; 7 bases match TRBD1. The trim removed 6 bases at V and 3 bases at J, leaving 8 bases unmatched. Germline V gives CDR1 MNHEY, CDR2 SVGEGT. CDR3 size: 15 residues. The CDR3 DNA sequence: TGTGCCAGCAGCCGGACTACAGGGGCCAATCAGCCCCAGCATTTT. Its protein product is CASSRTTGANQPQHF.

CDR3 DNA sequence: TGTGCCAGCAGCCAAGATACAGGGGGCTGGTCCTACGAGCAGTACTTC. It translates to CASSQDTGGWSYEQYF. The chain has TRBV3-1 (or the pseudogene TRBV3-2) and TRBJ2-7; 9 bases map to TRBD1. Losses at the gene ends were 0 bases for V and 1 base for J; bases not matched to a gene: 4. Germline CDR1 reads LGHDT; CDR2 reads YNNKEL (reference sequence). There are 16 residues in the CDR3.

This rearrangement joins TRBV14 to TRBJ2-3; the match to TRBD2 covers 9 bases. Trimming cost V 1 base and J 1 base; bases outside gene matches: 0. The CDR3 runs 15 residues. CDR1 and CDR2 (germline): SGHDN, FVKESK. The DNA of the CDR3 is TGTGCCAGCAGCCAAGGCGGGAGGGGCACAGATACGCAGTATTTT. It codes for CASSQGGRGTDTQYF.

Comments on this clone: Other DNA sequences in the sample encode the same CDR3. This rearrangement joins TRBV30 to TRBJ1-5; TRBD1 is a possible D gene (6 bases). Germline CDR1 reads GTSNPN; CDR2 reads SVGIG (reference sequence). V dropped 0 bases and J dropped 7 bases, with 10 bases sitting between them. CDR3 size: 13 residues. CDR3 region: CAWSVQGGQPQHF. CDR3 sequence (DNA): TGTGCCTGGAGTGTACAGGGCGGCCAGCCCCAGCATTTT. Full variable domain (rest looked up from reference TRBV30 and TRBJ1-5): SQTIHQWPATLVQPVGSPLSLECTVEGTSNPNLYWYRQAAGRGLQLLFYSVGIGQISSEVPQNLSASRPQDRQFILSSKKLLLSDSGFYLCAWSVQGGQPQHFGDGTRLSIL.

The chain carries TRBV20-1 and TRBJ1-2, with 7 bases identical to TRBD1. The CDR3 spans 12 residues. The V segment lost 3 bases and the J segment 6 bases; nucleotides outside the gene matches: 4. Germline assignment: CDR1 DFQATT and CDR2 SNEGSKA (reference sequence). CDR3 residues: CSASDRANGYTF. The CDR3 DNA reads TGCAGTGCTAGTGACAGGGCCAATGGCTACACCTTC.

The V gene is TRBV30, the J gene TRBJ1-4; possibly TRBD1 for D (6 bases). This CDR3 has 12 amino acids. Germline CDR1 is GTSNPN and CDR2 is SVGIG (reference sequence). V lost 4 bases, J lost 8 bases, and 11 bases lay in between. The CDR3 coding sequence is TGTGCCTGGAACAGGGCAGGGGAAAAACTGTTTTTT. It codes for CAWNRAGEKLFF.

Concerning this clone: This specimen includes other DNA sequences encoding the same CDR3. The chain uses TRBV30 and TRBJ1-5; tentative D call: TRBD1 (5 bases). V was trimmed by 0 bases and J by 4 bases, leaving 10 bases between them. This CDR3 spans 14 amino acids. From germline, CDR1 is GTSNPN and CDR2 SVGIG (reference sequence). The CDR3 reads CAWSVRAGNQPQHF. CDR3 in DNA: TGTGCCTGGAGTGTACGGGCAGGGAATCAGCCCCAGCATTTT.

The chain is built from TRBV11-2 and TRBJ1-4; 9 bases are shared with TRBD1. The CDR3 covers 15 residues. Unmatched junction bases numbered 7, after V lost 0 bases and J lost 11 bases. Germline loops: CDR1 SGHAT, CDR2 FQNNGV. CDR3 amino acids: CASSLDHRGLGKLFF. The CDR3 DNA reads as TGTGCCAGCAGCTTAGATCACAGGGGGCTGGGGAAACTGTTTTTT.

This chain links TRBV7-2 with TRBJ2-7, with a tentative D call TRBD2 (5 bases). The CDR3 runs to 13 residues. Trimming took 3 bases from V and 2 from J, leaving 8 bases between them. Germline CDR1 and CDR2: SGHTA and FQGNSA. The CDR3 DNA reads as TGTGCCAGCAGCTTGGACTTCCCCTACGAGCAGTACTTC. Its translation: CASSLDFPYEQYF.

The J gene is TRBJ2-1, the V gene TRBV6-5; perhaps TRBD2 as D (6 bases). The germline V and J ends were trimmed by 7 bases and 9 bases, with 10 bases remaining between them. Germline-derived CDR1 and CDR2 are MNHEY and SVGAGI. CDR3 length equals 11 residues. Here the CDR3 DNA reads TGTGCCAGCATCCGACTAGGTGAGCAGTTCTTC. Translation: CASIRLGEQFF.

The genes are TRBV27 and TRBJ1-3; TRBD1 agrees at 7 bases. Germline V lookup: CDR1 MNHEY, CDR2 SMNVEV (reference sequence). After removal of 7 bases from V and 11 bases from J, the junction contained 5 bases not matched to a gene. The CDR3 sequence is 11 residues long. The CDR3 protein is CASTRQGAIYF. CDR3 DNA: TGTGCCAGCACTCGACAGGGTGCCATATATTTT.

CDR3 DNA sequence: TGTGCCAGCAGCCTAGGGACAGGGGGGCGGCGGAAGAATTCACCCCTCCACTTT. Translated: CASSLGTGGRRKNSPLHF. This chain connects TRBV7-8 to TRBJ1-6, with 11 bases that match TRBD1. CDR3 length: 18 amino acids. CDR1 and CDR2 from the germline V gene are SGHVS and FQNEAQ. V trimming: 5 bases; J trimming: 7 bases; junction bases outside the gene matches: 13.

The CDR3 is CASSPPRTSGRGNEQFF. Here the CDR3 DNA reads TGTGCCAGCAGCCCACCCCGGACTAGCGGGAGAGGGAATGAGCAGTTCTTC. The rearrangement joins TRBV28 to TRBJ2-1, with 13 bases lining up with TRBD2. Looked up from germline, CDR1 is MDHEN and CDR2 is SYDVKM. The CDR3 sequence is 17 residues long. Unmatched junction bases numbered 12, after V lost 6 bases and J lost 7 bases.

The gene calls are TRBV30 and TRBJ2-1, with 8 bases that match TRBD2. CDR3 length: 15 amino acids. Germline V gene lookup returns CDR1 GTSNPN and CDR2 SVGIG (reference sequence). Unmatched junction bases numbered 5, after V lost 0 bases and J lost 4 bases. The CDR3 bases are TGTGCCTGGAGTGTAACTAGCGGAATTTACAATGAGCAGTTCTTC. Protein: CAWSVTSGIYNEQFF.

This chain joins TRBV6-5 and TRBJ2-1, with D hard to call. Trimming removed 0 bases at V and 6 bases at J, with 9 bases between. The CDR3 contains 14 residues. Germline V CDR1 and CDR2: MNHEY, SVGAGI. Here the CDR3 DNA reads TGTGCCAGCAGTTACTCGATAGTCCGCAATGAGCAGTTCTTC. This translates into CASSYSIVRNEQFF.

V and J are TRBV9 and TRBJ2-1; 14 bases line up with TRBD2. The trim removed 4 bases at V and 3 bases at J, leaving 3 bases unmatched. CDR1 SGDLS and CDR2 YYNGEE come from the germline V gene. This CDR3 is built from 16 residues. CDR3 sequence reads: CASSRLAGGGYNEQFF. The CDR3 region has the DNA TGTGCCAGCAGCCGACTAGCGGGAGGGGGCTACAATGAGCAGTTCTTC.

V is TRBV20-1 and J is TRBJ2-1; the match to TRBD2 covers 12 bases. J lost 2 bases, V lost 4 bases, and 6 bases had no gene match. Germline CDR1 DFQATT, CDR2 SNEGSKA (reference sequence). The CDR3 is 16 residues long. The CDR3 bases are TGCAGTGCTAATGAGAGGACTAGCGGGGCCTACAATGAGCAGTTCTTC. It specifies CSANERTSGAYNEQFF.

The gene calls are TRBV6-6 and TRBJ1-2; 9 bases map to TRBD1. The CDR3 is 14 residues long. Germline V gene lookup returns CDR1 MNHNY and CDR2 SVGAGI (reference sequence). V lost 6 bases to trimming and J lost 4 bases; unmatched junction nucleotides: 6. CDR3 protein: CASRTQGARYGYTF. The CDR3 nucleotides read TGTGCCAGCAGGACACAGGGGGCGCGCTATGGCTACACCTTC.

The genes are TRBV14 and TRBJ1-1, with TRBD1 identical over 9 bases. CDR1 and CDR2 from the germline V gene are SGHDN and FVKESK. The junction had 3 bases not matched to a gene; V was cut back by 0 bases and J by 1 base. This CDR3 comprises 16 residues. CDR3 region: CASSQEGTGWNTEAFF. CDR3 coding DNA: TGTGCCAGCAGCCAAGAGGGGACAGGGTGGAACACTGAAGCTTTCTTT.

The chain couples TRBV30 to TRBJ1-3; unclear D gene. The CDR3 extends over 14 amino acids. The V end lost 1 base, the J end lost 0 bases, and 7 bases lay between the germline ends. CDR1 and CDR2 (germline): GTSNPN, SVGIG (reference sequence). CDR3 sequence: CAWSAGTSGNTIYF. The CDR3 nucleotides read TGTGCCTGGAGTGCAGGAACCTCTGGAAACACCATATATTTT.